The 14 T cell receptor beta chains listed next were all sequenced from one sample in a study of cytotoxic CD8 clonotypes in ibrutinib-treated CLL. Assay: immunoSEQ multiplex PCR; the TCRdb copy retains only in-frame clones and omits some. The data contain some 290,000 clones, just under 80% of them singletons. Sequencing used PBMCs, obtained before ibrutinib treatment. These receptors all stem from a human donor with chronic lymphocytic leukemia.

V and J are TRBV19 and TRBJ2-7; 11 bases agree with TRBD2. Germline assignment: CDR1 LNHDA and CDR2 SQIVND (reference sequence). V gave up 5 bases and J gave up 6 bases; unmatched junction bases: 6. CDR3 size: 14 residues. CDR3 nucleotide sequence: TGTGCCAGTAGTTTAGCGGGAGGGCCAAGCGAGCAGTACTTC. This codes for CASSLAGGPSEQYF.

V is TRBV25-1 and J is TRBJ1-5; maybe TRBD1 (6 bases). V was trimmed by 3 bases and J by 10 bases, leaving 10 bases between them. The CDR3 extends over 12 amino acids. Per germline, CDR1 MGHDK and CDR2 SYGVNS. CDR3: CASSDQTGPQHF. CDR3 DNA: TGTGCCAGCAGTGACCAGACAGGTCCCCAGCATTTT.

This sequence joins TRBV19 and TRBJ2-5; 10 bases agree with TRBD1. CDR1 and CDR2 from the germline V gene are LNHDA and SQIVND (reference sequence). The CDR3 runs to 17 residues. Trimming cost V 6 bases and J 0 bases; bases outside gene matches: 10. This chain's CDR3 is CASRASTGTGDQETQYF. The CDR3 DNA sequence: TGTGCCAGTAGGGCAAGCACCGGGACAGGGGACCAAGAGACCCAGTACTTC.

The chain joins TRBV28 to TRBJ2-7, with D perhaps given as TRBD1 or TRBD2 (5 bases each). V was cut by 7 bases and J by 2 bases, with 18 bases left in between. The CDR3 covers 15 residues. From germline, CDR1 is MDHEN and CDR2 SYDVKM. DNA for the CDR3: TGTGCCAGCACCAAACTAGGGGCCAGGCCCTACGAGCAGTACTTC. Its translation: CASTKLGARPYEQYF.

The chain joins TRBV5-5 to TRBJ2-7; the match to TRBD1 covers 8 bases. Germline-derived CDR1 and CDR2 are SGHKS and YYEKEE (reference sequence). V shed 6 bases, J shed 5 bases, and the junction held 10 bases outside the gene matches. This CDR3 region has 14 residues. The CDR3 region is CASTIDRGIDEQYF. Here the CDR3 DNA reads TGTGCCAGCACCATTGACAGGGGTATTGACGAGCAGTACTTC.

This rearrangement joins TRBV7-2 to TRBJ2-7; no clear D. Trimming took off 1 base at V and 6 bases at J, with 7 bases between the two ends. The CDR3 covers 12 residues. CDR1 is SGHTA, CDR2 FQGNSA, per germline. The CDR3 coding sequence is TGTGCCAGCAGCTTAGTGTCGGGCGAGCAGTACTTC. It is translated as CASSLVSGEQYF.

In this sample, this clone turned up a few times. The chain recombines TRBV2 with TRBJ2-2; no clear D gene. CDR1 and CDR2 (germline): SNHLY, FYNNEI. The CDR3 runs to 11 residues. With 4 bases removed from V and 7 bases from J, the gap between germline ends came to 4 bases. As DNA, the CDR3 is TGTGCCAGCAGTGCAGGCGGGGAGCTGTTTTTT. This gives the protein CASSAGGELFF.

This rearrangement joins TRBV19 to TRBJ1-1; TRBD1 might be the D (5 bases). V gave up 3 bases and J gave up 5 bases, with 10 bases separating them. CDR3 length equals 13 residues. Per the germline V gene, CDR1 is LNHDA and CDR2 is SQIVND (reference sequence). This chain's CDR3 is CASSIQGETEAFF. The CDR3 region has the DNA TGTGCCAGTAGTATCCAGGGTGAGACTGAAGCTTTCTTT.

The chain combines TRBV6-5 with TRBJ2-7; D possibly corresponds to TRBD2 (5 bases). This CDR3 region has 13 residues. The V end lost 9 bases, the J end lost 2 bases, and 14 bases lay between the germline ends. Germline V gives CDR1 MNHEY, CDR2 SVGAGI. CDR3 nucleotides: TGTGCCAGTACTAGAAACCCTGCCTACGAGCAGTACTTC. It encodes CASTRNPAYEQYF.

The chain is built from TRBV6-1 and TRBJ2-7, with unresolved D. Germline loops: CDR1 MNHNS, CDR2 SASEGT. V lost 2 bases to trimming and J lost 7 bases, with 15 bases between them. The CDR3 covers 14 residues. The CDR3 loop is CASSETAQLREQYF. CDR3 nucleotide sequence: TGTGCCAGCAGTGAAACTGCGCAACTACGAGAGCAGTACTTC.

The chain carries TRBV9 and TRBJ1-4; D gene unclear. The CDR3 totals 15 residues. V lost 1 base and J lost 0, with 7 bases in between. Germline CDR1 reads SGDLS; CDR2 reads YYNGEE. CDR3 nucleotide sequence: TGTGCCAGCAGCGTAAGCATAACAACTAATGAAAAACTGTTTTTT. Its protein is CASSVSITTNEKLFF.

This chain joins TRBV7-2 and TRBJ2-7; tentative D call: TRBD2 (5 bases). CDR3 size: 15 residues. Germline V gene lookup returns CDR1 SGHTA and CDR2 FQGNSA. Trimming took off 1 base at V and 3 bases at J, with 13 bases between the two ends. This CDR3 is CASSLDSAGGYEQYF. In nucleotides, the CDR3 is TGTGCCAGCAGCTTAGACTCTGCGGGTGGCTACGAGCAGTACTTC.

The chain combines TRBV29-1 with TRBJ2-5; D not certain. The length of the CDR3 is 13 residues. CDR1 and CDR2 from the germline V gene are SQVTM and ANQGSEA. V shed 6 bases and J shed 3 bases, with 14 bases lying between them. CDR3 region: CSVDLSTKETQYF. The DNA for the CDR3 is TGCAGCGTGGACCTCAGCACCAAAGAGACCCAGTACTTC.

CDR3 bases: TGTGCCAGCAGCGGCCCACAGGGGATCGCGCACGAGCAGTACTTC. Residues: CASSGPQGIAHEQYF. This chain joins TRBV5-5 and TRBJ2-7; 7 bases map to TRBD1. Trimming at V came to 4 bases and at J to 5 bases, leaving 12 bases not matched to a gene. The germline V gene encodes CDR1 SGHKS and CDR2 YYEKEE (reference sequence). The CDR3 has 15 residues. Combining the CDR3 with reference TRBV5-5 and TRBJ2-7 gives the whole variable domain DAGVTQSPTHLIKTRGQQVTLRCSPISGHKSVSWYQQVLGQGPQFIFQYYEKEERGRGNFPDRFSARQFPNYSSELNVNALLLGDSALYLCASSGPQGIAHEQYFGPGTRLTVT.